A selection of T cell receptor beta chains follows, all from one sample in a study of blood T cells in healthy people across ages. TCRdb ran MiXCR on the 5' RACE reads and lists one entry per CDR3 protein. The sample lists about 1.5 million distinct CDR3 sequences; 35% to 45% were seen once. Sequenced input: blood. The source is a woman between 18 and 29 years old in good health. Both conserved end residues are part of each CDR3. A D gene is named only where the DNA matches it firmly. Clone size, where shown, is once, few, many, or a class for clones that have expanded.

NA	TRBV2	TRBJ2-2	NA	TGTGCCAGCAGTGAAAAGTTCGAGACGCTCTTCTCCGGGGAGCTGTTTTTT	CASSEKFETLFSGELFF
NA	TRBV20-1	TRBJ1-4	NA	TGCAGTGCTAAAGGCCCGCAGCAGCCCGAAAAACTGTTTTTT	CSAKGPQQPEKLFF
few	TRBV6-5	TRBJ2-7	NA	TGTGCCAGCAGTTACTCCCCAAGACTAGTTTACGAGCAGTACTTC	CASSYSPRLVYEQYF
NA	TRBV3-1	TRBJ1-5	NA	TGTGCCAGCAGCCGCAGCTGGGGCCCCAATCAGCCCCAGCATTTT	CASSRSWGPNQPQHF
NA	TRBV11-2	TRBJ1-2	NA	TGTGCCAGCACAGGTCGGCTCTCCCCTGGCTACACCTTC	CASTGRLSPGYTF
NA	TRBV4-1	TRBJ2-1	TRBD2	TGCGCCAGCAGCCAAGCCCCGCCTAGCGGGGTCTACTACAATGAGCAGTTCTTC	CASSQAPPSGVYYNEQFF
NA	TRBV6-5	TRBJ2-6	NA	TGTGCCAGCACCATGGATTTGGGGGCCAACGTCCTGACTTTC	CASTMDLGANVLTF
NA	TRBV12-3/TRBV12-4	TRBJ2-5	NA	TGTGCCAGCAGTTTAGCCCCAGGGGGGCAGTACTTC	CASSLAPGGQYF
NA	TRBV2	TRBJ2-7	TRBD1	TGTGCCAGCAGTGTGAACAGGGGTCCAAAGCGCGAGCAGTACTTC	CASSVNRGPKREQYF
few	TRBV16	TRBJ2-1	NA	TGTGCCAGCAGCCGGATGATGAACGTAAATGAGCAGTTCTTC	CASSRMMNVNEQFF
NA	TRBV7-2	TRBJ1-6	TRBD1	TGTGCCAGCAGCCCGGGACAGGGGGGCTCACCCCTCCACTTT	CASSPGQGGSPLHF
NA	TRBV4-3	TRBJ1-5	NA	TGCGCCAGCAGCCAAGATACGATCCGGCAGCACCAGCATTTT	CASSQDTIRQHQHF
NA	TRBV29-1	TRBJ2-7	TRBD1	TGCAGCGTTGGGGGAGGGGGACAGGGGTTTCGCGAGCAGTACTTC	CSVGGGGQGFREQYF
NA	TRBV18	TRBJ1-2	NA	TGTGCCAGCTCACCACAGTCTGACTATGGCTACACCTTC	CASSPQSDYGYTF
NA	TRBV3-1	TRBJ2-7	NA	TGTGCCAGCAGCCCAGGGACGACTCTTTCCTACAATGAGCAGTACTTC	CASSPGTTLSYNEQYF
NA	TRBV30	TRBJ1-4	NA	TGTGCCTGGAGTGTAGGCCCCATGGGGGGGCGGATTAATGAAAAACTGTTTTTT	CAWSVGPMGGRINEKLFF
NA	TRBV27	TRBJ2-3	NA	TGTGCCAGCAGTTCCTCACTTGCGGCAGGATCCACAGATACGCAGTATTTT	CASSSSLAAGSTDTQYF
few	TRBV6-2/TRBV6-3	TRBJ2-1	TRBD2	TGTGCCAGCAAACCCGGCCTAGCGGGGGGGATCTACAATGAGCAGTTCTTC	CASKPGLAGGIYNEQFF
NA	TRBV6-6	TRBJ2-2	NA	TGTGCCAGCCTAGGGGGGGCTAACACCGGGGAGCTGTTTTTT	CASLGGANTGELFF
NA	TRBV12-3/TRBV12-4	TRBJ2-5	TRBD2	TGTGCCAGCAGTCCTAGCGGGAGATTAGAGACCCAGTACTTC	CASSPSGRLETQYF
few	TRBV20-1	TRBJ1-2	NA	TGCAGTGCTAGATTTGGGCCGGGCTACACCTTC	CSARFGPGYTF
few	TRBV7-6	TRBJ1-2	NA	TGTGCCAGCAGCTTAGTGGCTAGCCAACCCTATGGCTACACCTTC	CASSLVASQPYGYTF
NA	TRBV20-1	TRBJ1-4	NA	TGCAGTGCTAGAGTCGGAGGGGGTTTTGAAAAACTGTTTTTT	CSARVGGGFEKLFF
NA	TRBV20-1	TRBJ1-1	NA	TGCAGTGCTAGTTCGGGGTTCACTGAAGCTTTCTTT	CSASSGFTEAFF
NA	TRBV12-3/TRBV12-4	TRBJ2-3	NA	TGTGCCAGCAGTTTATGGCATCCCGGAGGAGATACGCAGTATTTT	CASSLWHPGGDTQYF
few	TRBV21-1	TRBJ1-1	NA	TGTGCCAGCAGCGCTGGGGGGGGAGACACTGAAGCTTTCTTT	CASSAGGGDTEAFF
NA	TRBV7-3	TRBJ2-2	NA	TGTGCCAGCAGCCCCGGGGTTAACACCGGGGAGCTGTTTTTT	CASSPGVNTGELFF
NA	TRBV13	TRBJ2-3	TRBD1	TGTGCCAGCAGCCTTACTCCGGGACAGGGTCCAGCGGGCCTTAGCGCAGATACGCAGTATTTT	CASSLTPGQGPAGLSADTQYF
NA	TRBV7-2	TRBJ1-2	NA	TGTGCCAGCAGCTTAGAGGCCGACCGTCTTGGCTATGGCTACACCTTC	CASSLEADRLGYGYTF
NA	TRBV4-1	TRBJ1-6	NA	TGCGCCAGCAGCCATTCCGGGAGTTCACCCCTCCACTTT	CASSHSGSSPLHF
few	TRBV5-1	TRBJ2-7	TRBD2	TGCGCCAGCACCTTTCTGCGGGACTACTCCTACGAGCAGTACTTC	CASTFLRDYSYEQYF
NA	TRBV2	TRBJ2-3	TRBD1	TGTGCCAGCAGCCAAGTAGCCGGGACAGGGTTTTCAGATACGCAGTATTTT	CASSQVAGTGFSDTQYF
once	TRBV6-5	TRBJ2-5	TRBD1	TGTGCCAGCAGTTACGGGACAGGGAGGGGGCGGGAGACCCAGTACTTC	CASSYGTGRGRETQYF
few	TRBV29-1	TRBJ1-1	NA	TGCAGCGTTGAAGACCCCCTCCAACAGGGCCGTCGAACTGAAGCTTTCTTT	CSVEDPLQQGRRTEAFF
NA	TRBV3-1	TRBJ1-1	TRBD1	TGTGCCAGCAGCCAAGAATGGACAGGGAGCATGAACACTGAAGCTTTCTTT	CASSQEWTGSMNTEAFF